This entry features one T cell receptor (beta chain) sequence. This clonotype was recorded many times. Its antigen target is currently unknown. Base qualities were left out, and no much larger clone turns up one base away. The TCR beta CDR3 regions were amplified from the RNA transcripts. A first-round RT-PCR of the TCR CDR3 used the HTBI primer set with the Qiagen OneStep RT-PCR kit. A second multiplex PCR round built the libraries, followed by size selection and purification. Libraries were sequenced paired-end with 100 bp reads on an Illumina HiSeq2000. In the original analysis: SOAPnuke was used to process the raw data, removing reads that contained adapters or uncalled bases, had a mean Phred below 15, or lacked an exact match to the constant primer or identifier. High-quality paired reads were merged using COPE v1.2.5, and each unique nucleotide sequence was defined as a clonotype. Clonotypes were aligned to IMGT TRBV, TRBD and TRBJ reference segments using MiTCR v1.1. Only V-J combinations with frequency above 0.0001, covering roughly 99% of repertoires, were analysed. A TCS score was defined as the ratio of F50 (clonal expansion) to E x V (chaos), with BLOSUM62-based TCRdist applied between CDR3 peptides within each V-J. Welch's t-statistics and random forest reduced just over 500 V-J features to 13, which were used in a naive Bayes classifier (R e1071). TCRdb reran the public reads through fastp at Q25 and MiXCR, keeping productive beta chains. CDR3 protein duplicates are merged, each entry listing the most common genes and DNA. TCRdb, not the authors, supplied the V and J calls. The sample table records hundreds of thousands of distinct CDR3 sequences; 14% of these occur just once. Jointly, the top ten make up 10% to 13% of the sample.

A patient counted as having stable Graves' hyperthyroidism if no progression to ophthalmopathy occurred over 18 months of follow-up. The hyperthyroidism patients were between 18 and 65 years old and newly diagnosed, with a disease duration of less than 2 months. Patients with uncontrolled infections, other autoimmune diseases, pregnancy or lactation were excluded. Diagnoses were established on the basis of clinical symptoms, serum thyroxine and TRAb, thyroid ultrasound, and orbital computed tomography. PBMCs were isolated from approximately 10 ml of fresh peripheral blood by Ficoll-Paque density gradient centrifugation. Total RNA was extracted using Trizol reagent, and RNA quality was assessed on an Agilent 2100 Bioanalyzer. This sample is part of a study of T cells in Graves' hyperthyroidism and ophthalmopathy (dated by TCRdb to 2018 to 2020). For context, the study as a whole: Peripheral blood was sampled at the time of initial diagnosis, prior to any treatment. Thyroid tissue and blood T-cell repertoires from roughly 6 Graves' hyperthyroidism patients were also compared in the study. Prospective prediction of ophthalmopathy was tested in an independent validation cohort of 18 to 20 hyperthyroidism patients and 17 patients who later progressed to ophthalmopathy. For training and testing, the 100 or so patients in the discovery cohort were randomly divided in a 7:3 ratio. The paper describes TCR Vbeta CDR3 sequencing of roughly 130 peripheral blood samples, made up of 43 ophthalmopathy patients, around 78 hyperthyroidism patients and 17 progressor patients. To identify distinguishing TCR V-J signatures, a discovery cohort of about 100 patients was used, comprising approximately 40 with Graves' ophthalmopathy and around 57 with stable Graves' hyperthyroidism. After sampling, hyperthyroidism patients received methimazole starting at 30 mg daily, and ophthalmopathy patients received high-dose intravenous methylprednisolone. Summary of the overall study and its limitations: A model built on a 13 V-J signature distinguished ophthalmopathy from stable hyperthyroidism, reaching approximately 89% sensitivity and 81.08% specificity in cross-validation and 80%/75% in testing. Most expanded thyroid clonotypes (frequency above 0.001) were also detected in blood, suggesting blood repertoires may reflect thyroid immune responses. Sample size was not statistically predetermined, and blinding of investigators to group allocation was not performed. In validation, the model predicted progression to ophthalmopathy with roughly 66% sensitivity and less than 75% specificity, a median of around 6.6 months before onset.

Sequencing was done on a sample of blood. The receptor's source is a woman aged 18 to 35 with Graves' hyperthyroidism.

The DNA sequence is given as TGCAGTGCTAGAACCCACCGTGATGGCTACACCTTC. This gives the protein CSARTHRDGYTF. The chain joins TRBV20-1 to TRBJ1-2, with no reliable assignment of the D segment. Including cysteine and phenylalanine, the CDR3 has 12 amino acids. Only CDR3 DNA is held: 36 bases, read in frame from base 1. Trimming removed 2 bases from V and 6 bases from J, leaving 10 bases between the germline ends. Per the germline V gene (reference sequence), DFQATT is the CDR1 and SNEGSKA is the CDR2.